This TCR beta chain is drawn from a study of cytomegalovirus exposure and HLA in healthy donors. Study-level background: The study's early data release held some 85 million unique TCRs from HLA-typed donors.

The study sampled nominally healthy donors, though unrecorded immune exposures were likely. Germline CDR1 and CDR2: LNHNV and YYDKDF (reference sequence). V was shortened by 0 bases and J by 3 bases, with 5 bases between the two germline ends. The CDR3 has 13 residues. Concerning this clone: This specimen includes other DNA sequences encoding the same CDR3.

PCR was performed using 60 Vbeta and 13 Jbeta primers. Sequencing was performed with immunoSEQ multiplex PCR; in TCRdb, only in-frame clones are kept and a portion is missing. This sample yields about 180,000 clones, of which approximately 80% are seen a single time; 0.95% to 1.5% belongs to the top ten. The origin of this receptor is a boy between 2 and 10 years old in good health and CMV-seronegative. The V and J genes are TRBV15 and TRBJ1-1, with D unresolved. Sequencing was carried out using PBMCs. CDR3 in amino acids: CATSRDRYTEAFF. The CDR3 DNA follows: TGTGCCACCAGCAGAGACAGATACACTGAAGCTTTCTTT.